These T cell receptor beta chains were read from a single sample in a study of early T cells in non-severe SARS-CoV-2 infection. TCRdb reprocessed the 5' RACE reads with MiXCR, giving one entry per CDR3 protein. The data hold 64,000 or so distinct CDR3 sequences, with about 11% observed a single time. The sequences come from whole blood, collected at baseline. The receptors here all came from an adult who was a healthcare worker with PCR-confirmed SARS-CoV-2 infection or an uninfected control (not recorded which). Both conserved end residues are part of each CDR3. Each record gives: CDR3 protein, clone size, J gene, V gene. A clone size is listed for some rows: how often the clone was seen (once, few, many), or a class if it is expanded.

cdr3_aa: CASTDTAGSHYGYTF
clone_size: .
j_call: TRBJ1-2
v_call: TRBV11-2

cdr3_aa: CASRLPMGADADSPLHF
clone_size: many
j_call: TRBJ1-6
v_call: TRBV12-2

cdr3_aa: CASSLARADNQPQHF
clone_size: few
j_call: TRBJ1-5
v_call: TRBV12-3/TRBV12-4

cdr3_aa: CASSFPTGRAEAFF
clone_size: .
j_call: TRBJ1-1
v_call: TRBV11-2

cdr3_aa: CSVSSSGDQPQHF
clone_size: .
j_call: TRBJ1-5
v_call: TRBV29-1

cdr3_aa: CASSEPGIRQETQYF
clone_size: .
j_call: TRBJ2-5
v_call: TRBV25-1

cdr3_aa: CASSHPQGVPNTEAFF
clone_size: .
j_call: TRBJ1-1
v_call: TRBV7-9

cdr3_aa: CSARDGVKGGLNTEAFF
clone_size: .
j_call: TRBJ1-1
v_call: TRBV20-1

cdr3_aa: CASSFDGRAEQYF
clone_size: few
j_call: TRBJ2-7
v_call: TRBV7-9

cdr3_aa: CASSVGGAIGDTQYF
clone_size: many
j_call: TRBJ2-3
v_call: TRBV2

cdr3_aa: CASSYGRDRTYTF
clone_size: .
j_call: TRBJ1-2
v_call: TRBV6-6

cdr3_aa: CASSRDRGDSYNEQFF
clone_size: few
j_call: TRBJ2-1
v_call: TRBV5-1

cdr3_aa: CASSVDQGMETFF
clone_size: .
j_call: TRBJ1-1
v_call: TRBV9

cdr3_aa: CASSRNQGTSNHGYTF
clone_size: .
j_call: TRBJ1-2
v_call: TRBV19

cdr3_aa: CASWDPGDTQYF
clone_size: many
j_call: TRBJ2-3
v_call: TRBV10-2

cdr3_aa: CASRKTGSSYNEQFF
clone_size: few
j_call: TRBJ2-1
v_call: TRBV3-1

cdr3_aa: CASSFPWSGVTEARTDTQYF
clone_size: .
j_call: TRBJ2-3
v_call: TRBV7-9

cdr3_aa: CASSLGPGKTEAFF
clone_size: few
j_call: TRBJ1-1
v_call: TRBV12-3/TRBV12-4

cdr3_aa: CASSRDRGAGEQFF
clone_size: once
j_call: TRBJ2-1
v_call: TRBV11-2

cdr3_aa: CSAAGGSYEQYF
clone_size: few
j_call: TRBJ2-7
v_call: TRBV20-1

cdr3_aa: CASRMSVSYNSPLHF
clone_size: .
j_call: TRBJ1-6
v_call: TRBV12-3/TRBV12-4

cdr3_aa: CASSFAQAGQYF
clone_size: .
j_call: TRBJ2-7
v_call: TRBV11-2

cdr3_aa: CASSQDPTGGNSPLHF
clone_size: .
j_call: TRBJ1-6
v_call: TRBV4-3

cdr3_aa: CASSQDLHGYTF
clone_size: .
j_call: TRBJ1-2
v_call: TRBV4-3

cdr3_aa: CASSSIPGQGFRGYTF
clone_size: few
j_call: TRBJ1-2
v_call: TRBV11-2

cdr3_aa: CASSHPTVPYNEQFF
clone_size: many
j_call: TRBJ2-1
v_call: TRBV6-2/TRBV6-3

cdr3_aa: CASSFTATTDTQYF
clone_size: few
j_call: TRBJ2-3
v_call: TRBV5-4

cdr3_aa: CASSSPTGAPYYGYTF
clone_size: few
j_call: TRBJ1-2
v_call: TRBV7-9

cdr3_aa: CASSFLGDRGKLTDTQYF
clone_size: few
j_call: TRBJ2-3
v_call: TRBV6-6

cdr3_aa: CASSPPIVGMTEAFF
clone_size: few
j_call: TRBJ1-1
v_call: TRBV18

cdr3_aa: CASSLYRGAYEQFF
clone_size: .
j_call: TRBJ2-1
v_call: TRBV6-5

cdr3_aa: CASSPFFSETQYF
clone_size: once
j_call: TRBJ2-5
v_call: TRBV18

cdr3_aa: CSVEGTANTGELFF
clone_size: .
j_call: TRBJ2-2
v_call: TRBV29-1

cdr3_aa: CSVGGRLGGPQHF
clone_size: few
j_call: TRBJ1-5
v_call: TRBV29-1

cdr3_aa: CSVALQGSIMNTEAFF
clone_size: many
j_call: TRBJ1-1
v_call: TRBV29-1

cdr3_aa: CASQRTGTVNTEAFF
clone_size: few
j_call: TRBJ1-1
v_call: TRBV9

cdr3_aa: CASSDGGGEETQYF
clone_size: .
j_call: TRBJ2-5
v_call: TRBV2

cdr3_aa: CASSLEPDRGDYTDTQYF
clone_size: few
j_call: TRBJ2-3
v_call: TRBV7-9

cdr3_aa: CASSLRTVQETQYF
clone_size: few
j_call: TRBJ2-5
v_call: TRBV7-9

cdr3_aa: CASSPTGTSGGARSTDTQYF
clone_size: few
j_call: TRBJ2-3
v_call: TRBV7-2